These T cell receptor beta chains were read from a single sample in a study of beta chain features in type 1 diabetes. The data were produced by immunoSEQ multiplex PCR, yet TCRdb's version contains in-frame clones alone and is incomplete. The sample contains about 280,000 clones, approximately 15% of which appear only once. Material: naive CD4+ T cells from blood. All receptors come from a man between 18 and 29 years old with type 1 diabetes. CDR3s include the opening cysteine and the closing phenylalanine or tryptophan. The order of the fields is V gene, D gene, clone size, J gene, CDR3 protein. A D gene is named only where the DNA matches it firmly. Size is stated for part of the rows, as once, few or many counts, or as a class when the clone is expanded.

TRBV5-4	TRBD2	few	TRBJ2-1	CASTRGLAGETEQFF
TRBV30	NA	few	TRBJ2-1	CAWSWGGGRNEQFF
TRBV6-5	NA	few	TRBJ2-7	CASAAGPGEQYF
TRBV9	TRBD1	NA	TRBJ1-6	CASSLNTGGVSPLHF
TRBV28	NA	few	TRBJ1-1	CASSFRLRNTEAFF
TRBV5-6	NA	NA	TRBJ1-4	CASSLGRREKLFF
TRBV28	NA	few	TRBJ1-5	CASSFFRGGRNQPQHF
TRBV5-1	TRBD2	few	TRBJ2-7	CASSLGGSGNLNEQYF
TRBV29-1	TRBD2	few	TRBJ2-3	CSVRMSGRDTDTQYF
TRBV5-6	TRBD2	NA	TRBJ2-3	CASSSLAGGIQGDTQYF
TRBV29-1	NA	few	TRBJ2-1	CSAPGAYNEQFF